The text below deals with one T cell receptor (beta chain). Its antigen remains unidentified. Those with chemo-refractory metastatic non-small-cell lung cancer were treated with focal radiation combined with CTLA-4 blockade using ipilimumab. The data belong to a study of radiotherapy plus CTLA-4 blockade in lung cancer. Study-level background: Across the patients, objective responses occurred in approximately 19%, and disease control in roughly 31%.

Study-wide findings and caveats: Together with interferon-beta, which increased in serum after radiation, early dynamic changes in blood T cell clones were reportedly the best predictors of response. Some TCR clones had been derived from tumors. These clones expanded in peripheral blood after radiotherapy plus ipilimumab.

Clones were read by immunoSEQ multiplex PCR, and TCRdb kept only the in-frame ones, dropping some. The sample includes tens of thousands of clones, about four fifths of them seen just once. CDR1 and CDR2 (germline): GTSNPN, SVGIG (reference sequence). This CDR3 has 15 amino acids. Between the trimmed V and J ends, which lost 1 base and 7 bases, there was a span of 16 bases. The J gene is TRBJ1-4, the V gene TRBV30, with D tentatively TRBD1 (5 bases). The sequence came from a human donor with non-small cell lung cancer who had a partial response to radiotherapy plus ipilimumab. Some clones in this sample may be carry-over from other donors' samples. The source was peripheral blood, collected from a patient treated with radiotherapy plus ipilimumab. This CDR3 is CAWSATRGYAEKLFF. The CDR3 DNA is TGTGCCTGGAGTGCCACCCGGGGGTACGCTGAAAAACTGTTTTTT.